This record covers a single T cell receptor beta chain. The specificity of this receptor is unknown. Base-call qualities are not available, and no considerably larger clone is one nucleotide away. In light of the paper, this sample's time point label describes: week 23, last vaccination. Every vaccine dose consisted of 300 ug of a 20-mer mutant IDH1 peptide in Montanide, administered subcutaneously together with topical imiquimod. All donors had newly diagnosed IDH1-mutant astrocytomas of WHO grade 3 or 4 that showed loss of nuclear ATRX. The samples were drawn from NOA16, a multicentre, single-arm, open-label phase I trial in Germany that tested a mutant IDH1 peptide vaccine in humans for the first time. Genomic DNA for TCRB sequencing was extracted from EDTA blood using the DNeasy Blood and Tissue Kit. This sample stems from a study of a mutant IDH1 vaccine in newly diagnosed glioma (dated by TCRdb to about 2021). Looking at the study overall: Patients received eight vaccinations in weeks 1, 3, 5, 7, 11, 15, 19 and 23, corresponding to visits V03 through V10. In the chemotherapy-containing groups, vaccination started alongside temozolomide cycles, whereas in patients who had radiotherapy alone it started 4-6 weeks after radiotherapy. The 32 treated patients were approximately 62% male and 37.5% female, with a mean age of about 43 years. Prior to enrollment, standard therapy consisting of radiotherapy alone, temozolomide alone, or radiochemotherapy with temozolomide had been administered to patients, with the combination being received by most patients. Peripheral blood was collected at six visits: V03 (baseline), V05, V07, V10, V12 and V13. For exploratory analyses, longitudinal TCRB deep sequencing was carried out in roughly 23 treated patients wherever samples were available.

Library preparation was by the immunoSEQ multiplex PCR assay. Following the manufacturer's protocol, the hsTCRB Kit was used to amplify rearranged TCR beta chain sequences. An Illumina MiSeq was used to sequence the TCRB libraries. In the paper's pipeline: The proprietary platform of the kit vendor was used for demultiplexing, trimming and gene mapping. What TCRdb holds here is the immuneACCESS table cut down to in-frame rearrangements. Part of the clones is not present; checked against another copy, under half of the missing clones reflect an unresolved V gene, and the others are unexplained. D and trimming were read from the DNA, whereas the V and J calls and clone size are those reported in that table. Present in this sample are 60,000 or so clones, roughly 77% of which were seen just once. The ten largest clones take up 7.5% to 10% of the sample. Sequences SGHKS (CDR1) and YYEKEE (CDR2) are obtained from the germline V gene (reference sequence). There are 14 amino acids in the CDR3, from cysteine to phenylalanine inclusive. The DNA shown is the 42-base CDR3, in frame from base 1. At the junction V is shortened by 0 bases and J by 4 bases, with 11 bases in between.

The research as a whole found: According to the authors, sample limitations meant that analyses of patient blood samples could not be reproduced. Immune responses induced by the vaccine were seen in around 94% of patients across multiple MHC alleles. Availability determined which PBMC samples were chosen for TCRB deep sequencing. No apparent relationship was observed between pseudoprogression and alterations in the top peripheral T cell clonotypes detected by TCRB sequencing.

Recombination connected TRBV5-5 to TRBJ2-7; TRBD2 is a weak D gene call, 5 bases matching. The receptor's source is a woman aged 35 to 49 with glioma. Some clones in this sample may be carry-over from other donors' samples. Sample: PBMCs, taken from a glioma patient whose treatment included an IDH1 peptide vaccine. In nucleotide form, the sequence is TGTGCCAGCAGCTTGGTTGTTCCGGGGTACGAGCAGTACTTC. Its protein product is CASSLVVPGYEQYF. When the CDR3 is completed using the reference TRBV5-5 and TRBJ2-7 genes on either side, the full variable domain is DAGVTQSPTHLIKTRGQQVTLRCSPISGHKSVSWYQQVLGQGPQFIFQYYEKEERGRGNFPDRFSARQFPNYSSELNVNALLLGDSALYLCASSLVVPGYEQYFGPGTRLTVT.